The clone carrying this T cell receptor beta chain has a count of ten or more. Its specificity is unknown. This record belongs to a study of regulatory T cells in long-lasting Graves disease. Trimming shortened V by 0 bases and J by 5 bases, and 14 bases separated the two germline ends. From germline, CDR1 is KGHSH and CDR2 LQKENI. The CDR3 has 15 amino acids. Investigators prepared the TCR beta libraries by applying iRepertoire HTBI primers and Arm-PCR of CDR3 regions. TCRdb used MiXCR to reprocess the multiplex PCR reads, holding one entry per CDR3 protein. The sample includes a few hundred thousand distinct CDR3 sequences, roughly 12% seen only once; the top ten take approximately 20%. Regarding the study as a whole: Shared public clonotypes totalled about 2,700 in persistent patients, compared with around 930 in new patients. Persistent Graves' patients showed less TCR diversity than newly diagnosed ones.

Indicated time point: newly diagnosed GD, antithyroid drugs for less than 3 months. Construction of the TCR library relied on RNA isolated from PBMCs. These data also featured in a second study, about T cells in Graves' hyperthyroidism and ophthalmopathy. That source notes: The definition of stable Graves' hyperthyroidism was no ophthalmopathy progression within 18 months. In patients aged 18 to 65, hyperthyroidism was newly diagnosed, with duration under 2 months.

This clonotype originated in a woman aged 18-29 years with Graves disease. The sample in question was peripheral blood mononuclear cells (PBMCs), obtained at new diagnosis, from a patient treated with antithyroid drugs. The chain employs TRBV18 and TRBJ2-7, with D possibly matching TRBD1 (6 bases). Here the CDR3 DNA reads TGTGCCAGCTCACCACCGTTAGGACAGTACAACGAGCAGTACTTC. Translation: CASSPPLGQYNEQYF.